The text below deals with one TCR beta chain. Its antigen is currently unknown. The data belong to a study of cytomegalovirus exposure and HLA in healthy donors. General observations from the study: An ancestry cluster, one associated with Asian ancestry, reportedly showed fewer N-insertions than the roughly 700-donor mean in a later analysis. There was a cluster of highly shared sequence variants that was likely a sequencing artifact.

It was with 60 Vbeta and 13 Jbeta primers that the PCR ran. Profiled with immunoSEQ multiplex PCR; TCRdb holds only in-frame clones, not every one. The sample includes more than 95,000 clones, around 77% of them seen just once. The CDR3 covers 17 residues. CDR1 is WNHNN and CDR2 is SYGVQD in the germline V gene (reference sequence). This sequence originates from a woman in her thirties or forties in good health and CMV-seropositive. The V gene is TRBV10-1, the J gene TRBJ2-5; D may be TRBD2 (5 bases). The closer fit of TRBJ2-7 to the DNA end suggests the J call may be wrong. What was sequenced was PBMCs. The CDR3 DNA is TGCGCCAGCAGTGAGTCTAGCTGGACTCCCGTGTCCTACGAGCAGTACTTC. Its translation is CASSESSWTPVSYEQYF.